This T cell receptor (beta chain) comes out of a study of T cell responses to AZD1222 COVID-19 vaccine. Sequenced by immunoSEQ multiplex PCR; TCRdb stores in-frame clones only, minus some. The sample yields tens of thousands of clones, about three quarters seen once. The source was peripheral blood, collected on day 0 of AZD1222 vaccination. This TCR was recovered from an adult in good health.

The CDR3: CASSQGPGLQETQYF. The CDR3 DNA follows: TGCGCCAGCAGCCAAGGCCCGGGACTGCAAGAGACCCAGTACTTC. The V gene is TRBV4-1, the J gene TRBJ2-5; TRBD2 might be the D (6 bases). The CDR3 has 15 residues. CDR1 and CDR2 from the germline V gene are MGHRA and YSYEKL. The ends were cut back, 1 base at V and 2 bases at J, with 11 bases in the middle.